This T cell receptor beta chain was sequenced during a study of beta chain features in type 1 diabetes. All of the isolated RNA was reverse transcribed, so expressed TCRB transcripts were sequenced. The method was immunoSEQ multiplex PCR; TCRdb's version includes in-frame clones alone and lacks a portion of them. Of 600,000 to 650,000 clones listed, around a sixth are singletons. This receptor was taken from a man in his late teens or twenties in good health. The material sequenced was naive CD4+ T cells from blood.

The CDR3 region is CASSQDRAWGPQETQYF. The CDR3 region has the DNA TGTGCCAGCAGCCAAGATCGGGCGTGGGGCCCCCAAGAGACCCAGTACTTC. V and J are TRBV14 and TRBJ2-5; tentative D call: TRBD1 (5 bases). Trimming shortened V by 0 bases and J by 1 base, and 15 bases separated the two germline ends. Germline lookup yields CDR1 SGHDN and CDR2 FVKESK. The CDR3 extends over 17 amino acids.